This TCR beta chain was recovered during a study of blood T cells in healthy people across ages. General study results and limits: Among T cells, TCR beta diversity per million cells dropped roughly linearly as age rose.

Turning to this clonotype: What it binds is not known.

Germline assignment: CDR1 MNHEY and CDR2 SMNVEV (reference sequence). The ends were cut back, 2 bases at V and 2 bases at J, with 15 bases in the middle. This CDR3 spans 17 amino acids. A second PCR of about 7 to 11 cycles used a sample-barcoded 5' primer and a J-beta primer mix. One entry per CDR3 protein, called by TCRdb with MiXCR from the 5' RACE reads. The data show approximately 780,000 distinct CDR3 sequences, 25% to 30% seen once. Another study also made use of these data, one on T cells of mothers and their children. From that paper: Barcodes and 2-4 random nucleotides were added by M1S in the second PCR. Within related and unrelated pairs, thymic selection shapes TCR recombination output in a similar way. Related mother and child pairs showed slightly greater overlap (not significant) than unrelated pairs did.

The sequence derives from a boy between 10 and 17 years old in good health. The sequencing input was blood. V gene TRBV27 combines with J gene TRBJ1-4; D gene uncertain. CDR3 protein: CASSLKFPGRTNEKLFF. The DNA of the CDR3 is TGTGCCAGCAGTTTAAAATTCCCGGGGAGGACTAATGAAAAACTGTTTTTT.